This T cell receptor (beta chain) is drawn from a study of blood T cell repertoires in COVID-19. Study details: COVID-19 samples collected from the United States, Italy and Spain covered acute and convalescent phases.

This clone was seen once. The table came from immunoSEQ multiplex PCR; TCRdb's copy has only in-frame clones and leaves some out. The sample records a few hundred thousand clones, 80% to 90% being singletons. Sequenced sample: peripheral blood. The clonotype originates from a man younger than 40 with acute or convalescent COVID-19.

The CDR3 coding sequence is TGTGCCAGCAGCTTGGAACAGGGAGCCTCCTACAATGAGCAGTTCTTC. As protein: CASSLEQGASYNEQFF. The rearrangement uses TRBV5-4 and TRBJ2-1, with a tentative D call TRBD1 (6 bases). The germline CDR1 and CDR2 sequences are SGHNT and YYREEE (reference sequence). This CDR3 is 16 amino acids long. V was shortened by 0 bases and J by 0 bases, with 10 bases between the two germline ends. Using reference TRBV5-4 and TRBJ2-1 for the parts outside the CDR3, the full variable domain is ETGVTQSPTHLIKTRGQQVTLRCSSQSGHNTVSWYQQALGQGPQFIFQYYREEENGRGNFPPRFSGLQFPNYSSELNVNALELDDSALYLCASSLEQGASYNEQFFGPGTRLTVL.